This T cell receptor beta chain was sequenced in a study of blood T cell repertoires in COVID-19. About the research overall: Nucleic acid was either cDNA or gDNA, and it came from T cells, B-cell-depleted T cells, or PBMCs.

The CDR3 has 13 residues. Germline V gives CDR1 SQVTM, CDR2 ANQGSEA. Losses at the gene ends were 2 bases for V and 6 bases for J; bases not matched to a gene: 6. Methods used by the authors: Quantification of nucleated cells was approximated via reference gene primer amplification. Sequencing was performed with immunoSEQ multiplex PCR; in TCRdb, only in-frame clones are kept and a portion is missing. V, J and clone size reflect that table, while D and trimming were determined from the DNA. The table lists fewer than 300,000 clones, approximately 89% of them singletons. This clonotype originated in a man in his forties who had recovered from COVID-19. The sequenced material came from peripheral blood. The gene calls are TRBV29-1 and TRBJ2-7, with TRBD2 matching 8 bases. In DNA form, the CDR3 reads TGCAGCGTTGAAAGGGGCGGGGGGACCGAGCAGTACTTC. Its protein is CSVERGGGTEQYF.